A selection of T cell receptor beta chains follows, all from one sample in a study of CD8 T cells in Susac syndrome. TCRdb re-derived calls from the immunoSEQ multiplex PCR reads in MiXCR, one entry per CDR3 protein. Of some 180,000 distinct CDR3 sequences in the sample, about 95% were seen once. Sequencing was carried out using CD4+ T cells from PBMCs. These receptors were taken from a human donor in good health. Each CDR3 is given with its conserved first and last residue. The order of the fields is D gene, J gene, clone size, V gene, CDR3 protein, CDR3 DNA. A D gene is named only where the DNA matches it firmly. Only part of the rows carry a size: once, few, many, or a class if the clone is expanded.

D: .; J: TRBJ1-2; size: .; V: TRBV27; CDR3: CASSPVEGIGGYTF; DNA: TGTGCCAGCAGCCCTGTCGAAGGGATAGGTGGCTACACCTTC
D: .; J: TRBJ2-3; size: .; V: TRBV24-1; CDR3: CATSDLASGSTDTQYF; DNA: TGTGCCACCAGTGATTTGGCGAGCGGTAGCACAGATACGCAGTATTTT
D: TRBD2; J: TRBJ2-7; size: .; V: TRBV3-1; CDR3: CASQAGGNSYEQYF; DNA: TGTGCCAGCCAAGCGGGAGGAAACTCCTACGAGCAGTACTTC
D: .; J: TRBJ1-4; size: .; V: TRBV12-3/TRBV12-4; CDR3: CASSLAANEKLFF; DNA: TGTGCCAGCAGTTTAGCTGCCAATGAAAAACTGTTTTTT
D: TRBD2; J: TRBJ2-3; size: .; V: TRBV7-9; CDR3: CASSLDSGSWDTQYF; DNA: TGTGCCAGCAGCTTGGATAGCGGGAGTTGGGATACGCAGTATTTT
D: TRBD2; J: TRBJ2-1; size: .; V: TRBV12-3/TRBV12-4; CDR3: CASSLGDYDQFF; DNA: TGTGCCAGCAGTTTAGGGGACTACGATCAGTTCTTC
D: .; J: TRBJ1-1; size: .; V: TRBV30; CDR3: CAWDGRNTEAFF; DNA: TGTGCCTGGGACGGGAGGAACACTGAAGCTTTCTTT
D: .; J: TRBJ1-5; size: .; V: TRBV4-3; CDR3: CASSQSGGANQPQHF; DNA: TGCGCCAGCAGCCAATCGGGGGGTGCCAATCAGCCCCAGCATTTT
D: .; J: TRBJ2-5; size: .; V: TRBV4-2; CDR3: CASSQDYVQETQYF; DNA: TGTGCCAGCAGCCAGGACTACGTACAAGAGACCCAGTACTTC
D: .; J: TRBJ1-4; size: .; V: TRBV13; CDR3: CASSPPHRQNEKLFF; DNA: TGTGCCAGCAGCCCTCCTCATCGACAGAATGAAAAACTGTTTTTT
D: .; J: TRBJ2-7; size: .; V: TRBV29-1; CDR3: CSVGKSGSYEQYF; DNA: TGCAGCGTGGGGAAGTCAGGATCCTACGAGCAGTACTTC
D: .; J: TRBJ2-3; size: .; V: TRBV28; CDR3: CASMGGRPTDTQYF; DNA: TGTGCCAGCATGGGGGGACGGCCCACAGATACGCAGTATTTT
D: TRBD2; J: TRBJ2-3; size: .; V: TRBV20-1; CDR3: CSARDGVAGDTQYF; DNA: TGCAGTGCTAGAGATGGGGTAGCGGGAGATACGCAGTATTTT
D: .; J: TRBJ2-7; size: once; V: TRBV24-1; CDR3: CATSGTDGSYEQYF; DNA: TGTGCCACCAGTGGGACAGACGGCTCCTACGAGCAGTACTTC
D: .; J: TRBJ1-4; size: .; V: TRBV20-1; CDR3: CSAGPQGGNEKLFF; DNA: TGCAGTGCTGGACCTCAGGGTGGGAATGAAAAACTGTTTTTT